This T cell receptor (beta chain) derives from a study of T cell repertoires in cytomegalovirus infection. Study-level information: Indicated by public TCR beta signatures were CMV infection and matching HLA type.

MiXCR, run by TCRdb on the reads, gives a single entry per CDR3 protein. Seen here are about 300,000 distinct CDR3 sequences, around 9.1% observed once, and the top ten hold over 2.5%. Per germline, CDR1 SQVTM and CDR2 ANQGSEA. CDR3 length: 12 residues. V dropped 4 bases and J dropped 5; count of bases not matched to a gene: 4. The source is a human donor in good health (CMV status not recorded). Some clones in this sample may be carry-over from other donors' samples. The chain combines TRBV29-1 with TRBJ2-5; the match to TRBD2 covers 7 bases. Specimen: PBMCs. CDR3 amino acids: CSVAFGGETQYF. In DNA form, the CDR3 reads TGCAGCGTTGCCTTCGGGGGGGAGACCCAGTACTTC. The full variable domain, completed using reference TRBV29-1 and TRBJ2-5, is SAVISQKPSRDICQRGTSLTIQCQVDSQVTMMFWYRQQPGQSLTLIATANQGSEATYESGFVIDKFPISRPNLTFSTLTVSNMSPEDSSIYLCSVAFGGETQYFGPGTRLLVL.